The T cell receptor beta chain under discussion was sequenced for a study of T-cell reconstitution after alpha-beta-depleted transplantation in children. Study conclusions and caveats: The study traced high day-60 TCRbeta diversity in some patients to surviving recipient T cells and thymic progenitors.

Many counts were recorded for this clonotype. As yet, its antigen is unknown. The authors prepared the TCRbeta library with unique molecular identifiers. TCRdb processed the PCR reads anew with MiXCR; each CDR3 protein has one entry. The data contain about 4,900 distinct CDR3 sequences, 26% of them singletons. The sample consisted of PBMCs, mostly from graft donor cells, taken 60 days after TCRalphabeta/CD19-depleted stem cell transplant. The sequence derives from a male patient aged 2-9 years who had a stem cell transplant for acute lymphoblastic leukemia, so the T cells may come from the graft donor.

In DNA form, the CDR3 reads TGCAGTGCTAGAGATTCCCTCAGGGGCGATGGCTACACCTTC. This gives the protein CSARDSLRGDGYTF. The chain is built from TRBV20-1 and TRBJ1-2; tentative D call: TRBD1 (6 bases). Germline values: CDR1 DFQATT, CDR2 SNEGSKA (reference sequence). V lost 0 bases and J 6 bases, leaving 14 bases between the germline ends. The length of the CDR3 is 14 residues.